The rows below give T cell receptor beta chains drawn from one sample of a study of blood T cells in healthy people across ages. TCRdb reprocessed the 5' RACE reads with MiXCR, giving one entry per CDR3 protein. The sample has around 1.5 million distinct CDR3 sequences, approximately 40% seen once. Material: blood. All receptors derive from a woman younger than 30 in good health. CDR3s include the opening cysteine and the closing phenylalanine or tryptophan. Fields, in order: V gene, J gene, D gene, CDR3 length, CDR3 protein. D genes are given only for firm matches.

V gene: TRBV20-1; J gene: TRBJ2-5; D gene: TRBD2; CDR3 length: 15; CDR3 protein: CSARGLADLQETQYF
V gene: TRBV9; J gene: TRBJ2-3; D gene: TRBD2; CDR3 length: 15; CDR3 protein: CASQRGLASTDTQYF
V gene: TRBV7-6; J gene: TRBJ1-1; D gene: .; CDR3 length: 12; CDR3 protein: CASTAESSEAFF
V gene: TRBV28; J gene: TRBJ1-3; D gene: .; CDR3 length: 14; CDR3 protein: CASMYLSSGNTIYF
V gene: TRBV6-6; J gene: TRBJ2-1; D gene: .; CDR3 length: 13; CDR3 protein: CASSNGPYNEQFF
V gene: TRBV19; J gene: TRBJ2-1; D gene: TRBD2; CDR3 length: 16; CDR3 protein: CASSIRASGTYNEQFF
V gene: TRBV5-1; J gene: TRBJ2-7; D gene: .; CDR3 length: 15; CDR3 protein: CASSLVEGTNYEQYF
V gene: TRBV6-5; J gene: TRBJ1-1; D gene: TRBD1; CDR3 length: 16; CDR3 protein: CASSWGTGRKGAEAFF
V gene: TRBV12-3/TRBV12-4; J gene: TRBJ1-2; D gene: .; CDR3 length: 14; CDR3 protein: CASSRDGSSGGYTF
V gene: TRBV7-9; J gene: TRBJ2-1; D gene: TRBD2; CDR3 length: 16; CDR3 protein: CASSPVGLAGYNEQFF
V gene: TRBV7-9; J gene: TRBJ2-5; D gene: TRBD1; CDR3 length: 14; CDR3 protein: CVSSATGEQETQYF
V gene: TRBV11-3; J gene: TRBJ2-7; D gene: TRBD2; CDR3 length: 15; CDR3 protein: CASSPGGTSAYEQYF
V gene: TRBV27; J gene: TRBJ2-1; D gene: TRBD2; CDR3 length: 17; CDR3 protein: CASSPSTSGLSYNEQFF
V gene: TRBV21-1; J gene: TRBJ1-1; D gene: .; CDR3 length: 15; CDR3 protein: CASSQYWTGRTEAFF
V gene: TRBV25-1; J gene: TRBJ1-3; D gene: .; CDR3 length: 13; CDR3 protein: CASSEGYGNTIYF
V gene: TRBV6-2/TRBV6-3; J gene: TRBJ2-7; D gene: .; CDR3 length: 15; CDR3 protein: CASSYSTRSSYEQYF
V gene: TRBV24-1; J gene: TRBJ2-3; D gene: .; CDR3 length: 15; CDR3 protein: CATSDSGTGQDTQYF
V gene: TRBV29-1; J gene: TRBJ1-1; D gene: .; CDR3 length: 11; CDR3 protein: CSVPTGTEAFF
V gene: TRBV4-3; J gene: TRBJ1-2; D gene: .; CDR3 length: 14; CDR3 protein: CASSQGLGGYGYTF
V gene: TRBV28; J gene: TRBJ2-7; D gene: .; CDR3 length: 14; CDR3 protein: CASKPGTSTYEQYF
V gene: TRBV6-5; J gene: TRBJ2-1; D gene: TRBD2; CDR3 length: 14; CDR3 protein: CASRSSGGNNEQFF
V gene: TRBV3-1; J gene: TRBJ2-2; D gene: .; CDR3 length: 12; CDR3 protein: CASRGEVGELFF
V gene: TRBV12-3/TRBV12-4; J gene: TRBJ1-5; D gene: .; CDR3 length: 13; CDR3 protein: CASSLARGQPQHF
V gene: TRBV7-9; J gene: TRBJ1-5; D gene: TRBD1; CDR3 length: 15; CDR3 protein: CASSNDRVGGQPQHF
V gene: TRBV12-3/TRBV12-4; J gene: TRBJ1-1; D gene: .; CDR3 length: 14; CDR3 protein: CASSLGRGFTEAFF
V gene: TRBV7-6; J gene: TRBJ2-1; D gene: TRBD1; CDR3 length: 19; CDR3 protein: CASSRDFWQGAYNPPEQFF
V gene: TRBV3-1; J gene: TRBJ2-4; D gene: .; CDR3 length: 16; CDR3 protein: CASSQGTFEYGNIQYF
V gene: TRBV2; J gene: TRBJ2-6; D gene: .; CDR3 length: 16; CDR3 protein: CASTGQIGSGANVLTF
V gene: TRBV7-9; J gene: TRBJ2-2; D gene: .; CDR3 length: 13; CDR3 protein: CASSFQSGGELFF
V gene: TRBV5-1; J gene: TRBJ1-1; D gene: .; CDR3 length: 12; CDR3 protein: CASSLSGVEAFF
V gene: TRBV5-1; J gene: TRBJ2-5; D gene: TRBD1; CDR3 length: 15; CDR3 protein: CASSGGRQGQETQYF
V gene: TRBV12-3/TRBV12-4; J gene: TRBJ1-3; D gene: TRBD1; CDR3 length: 15; CDR3 protein: CACRQGPFSGNTIYF
V gene: TRBV10-2; J gene: TRBJ2-2; D gene: TRBD1; CDR3 length: 18; CDR3 protein: CASSENARGQGDTGELFF
V gene: TRBV18; J gene: TRBJ2-7; D gene: .; CDR3 length: 15; CDR3 protein: CASSPRQGSSYEQYF
V gene: TRBV6-5; J gene: TRBJ1-1; D gene: .; CDR3 length: 13; CDR3 protein: CASRSGSRGEAFF
V gene: TRBV20-1; J gene: TRBJ1-6; D gene: TRBD1; CDR3 length: 13; CDR3 protein: CSAVGQANSPLHF
V gene: TRBV6-5; J gene: TRBJ2-7; D gene: .; CDR3 length: 13; CDR3 protein: CASSYGPGYEQYF
V gene: TRBV4-2; J gene: TRBJ1-6; D gene: .; CDR3 length: 15; CDR3 protein: CASSQEGRRNSPLHF
V gene: TRBV4-1; J gene: TRBJ2-3; D gene: TRBD2; CDR3 length: 15; CDR3 protein: CASSQDPSGSDTQYF
V gene: TRBV20-1; J gene: TRBJ1-6; D gene: TRBD1; CDR3 length: 16; CDR3 protein: CSAPPPGQHYNSPLHF